This TCR beta chain was recovered during a study of T-cell memory formation after mild COVID-19. V shed 4 bases and J shed 6 bases, with 16 bases lying between them. Germline lookup yields CDR1 SGHTA and CDR2 FQGNSA. This CDR3 is 16 amino acids long. Study-level results: Contracting CD4+ clones lay largely in CM and EM, with CD8+ ones residing in EMRA. Pre-infection memory held some responding clones, suggesting pre-existing cross-reactive T cells responded. Among clones contracting day 15 to 85, CD4/CD8 was balanced, whereas later expanders leaned CD4+.

In TCRdb, the 5' RACE reads were re-called with MiXCR into one record per CDR3 protein. This sample yields 250,000 or so distinct CDR3 sequences, of which 18% are seen a single time; 23% belongs to the top ten. This clonotype was counted only a few times. Its antigen is currently unknown. The rearrangement links TRBV7-2 to TRBJ1-6; D possibly corresponds to TRBD1 (5 bases). The clonotype was recovered from a man aged 18 to 30 who had mild COVID-19 (a few samples of this study predate the infection). Cell type and time point are not known. The specimen sequenced was PBMCs or a T cell subset sorted from them (not recorded which). CDR3 DNA sequence: TGTGCCAGCAGCTACGCGTCTGCAGGGAGTAATTCACCCCTCCACTTT. This gives the protein CASSYASAGSNSPLHF. Combining the CDR3 with reference TRBV7-2 and TRBJ1-6 gives the whole variable domain GAGVSQSPSNKVTEKGKDVELRCDPISGHTALYWYRQSLGQGLEFLIYFQGNSAPDKSGLPSDRFSAERTGGSVSTLTIQRTQQEDSAVYLCASSYASAGSNSPLHFGNGTRLTVT.